A single sample is the source of the 9 T cell receptor beta chains below, sequenced in a study of T-cell memory formation after mild COVID-19. TCRdb independently ran MiXCR on the 5' RACE reads; one entry per CDR3 protein. The profile shows hundreds of thousands of distinct CDR3 sequences, approximately 16% of them singletons. Sequencing used PBMCs or a T cell subset sorted from them (not recorded which). Receptor source: a man aged 18 to 29 who had mild COVID-19 (a few samples of this study predate the infection). Cell type and time point are not known.

In its sample, this clonotype was seen a few times. This sequence joins TRBV20-1 and TRBJ2-7; maybe TRBD2 (5 bases). The CDR3 sequence is 13 residues long. The germline V gene has CDR1 DFQATT and CDR2 SNEGSKA (reference sequence). Trimming pared 3 bases from V and 6 bases from J, leaving 15 bases between. The CDR3 protein is CSASWLLGGEQYV. Written as DNA, the CDR3 is TGCAGTGCTAGCTGGCTACTAGGAGGCGAGCAGTACGTC.

The sample holds many counts of this clonotype. V is TRBV20-1 and J is TRBJ2-1; 8 bases fit TRBD1. CDR1 is DFQATT and CDR2 is SNEGSKA in the germline V gene (reference sequence). CDR3 length equals 15 residues. J was trimmed by 7 bases and V by 0 bases; bases with no gene match: 8. CDR3 protein: CSARDNQGAWNEQFF. CDR3 in DNA: TGCAGTGCTAGAGATAACCAGGGGGCATGGAATGAGCAGTTCTTC.

Concerning this clonotype: The junction differs from germline at one of its ends, possibly a read error. The V gene is TRBV7-2, the J gene TRBJ1-3, with a possible D match to TRBD1 (5 bases). Germline V gene sequence: CDR1 SGHTA, CDR2 FQGNSA. The CDR3 consists of 16 residues. This chain's CDR3 is CASSLPMGDSGNNIYF. The CDR3 nucleotides read TGTGCCAGCAGCCTACCGATGGGGGATTCCGGAAACAACATATATTTT.

V gene TRBV10-3 combines with J gene TRBJ2-3; 9 bases fit TRBD2. Per the germline V gene, CDR1 is ENHRY and CDR2 is SYGVKD. V lost 0 bases to trimming and J lost 6 bases; unmatched junction nucleotides: 10. The CDR3 contains 17 residues. The CDR3 DNA follows: TGTGCCATCAGTGAGTCGGTTAGCGGGGGCCTGGGGGATACGCAGTATTTT. Its translation: CAISESVSGGLGDTQYF.

This clonotype has more than one count but fewer than ten. This chain joins TRBV10-3 and TRBJ2-5, with D uncertain. The CDR3 totals 14 residues. V was shortened by 6 bases and J by 5 bases, with 16 bases between the two germline ends. CDR1 and CDR2 from the germline V gene are ENHRY and SYGVKD. CDR3 DNA: TGTGCCATCAGGAGCGCAGTCCTTGGTGAGACCCAGTACTTC. This codes for CAIRSAVLGETQYF.

This rearrangement joins TRBV6-5 to TRBJ2-6; maybe TRBD1 (6 bases). CDR1 and CDR2 (germline): MNHEY, SVGAGI. Trimming left V 4 bases short and J 0 bases short, with 10 bases between. The CDR3 sequence is 16 residues long. The CDR3 DNA sequence: TGTGCCAGCAGTTTTAACAGGGACTCTGGGGCCAACGTCCTGACTTTC. Its translation is CASSFNRDSGANVLTF.

This clonotype was picked up a small number of times. The chain has TRBV6-6 and TRBJ2-7; D ambiguous. CDR3 length: 13 residues. Germline loops: CDR1 MNHNY, CDR2 SVGAGI (reference sequence). V lost 4 bases to trimming and J lost 3 bases, with 10 bases between them. In DNA form, the CDR3 reads TGTGCCAGCAGTTGGGCTCAGGACTACGAGCAGTACGTC. Translating it yields CASSWAQDYEQYV.

The chain uses TRBV30 and TRBJ1-2, with TRBD1 matching over 7 bases. This CDR3 has 12 amino acids. In germline, CDR1 is GTSNPN, CDR2 SVGIG (reference sequence). J was trimmed by 7 bases and V by 2 bases; bases with no gene match: 4. The CDR3 is CAWSPGQRGYTF. The DNA for the CDR3 is TGTGCCTGGAGTCCGGGACAGCGTGGCTACACCTTC.

The rearrangement uses TRBV6-5 and TRBJ1-2, with no clear D. CDR3 length: 13 residues. V lost 6 bases, J lost 2 bases, and 10 bases lay in between. The V gene's germline CDR1 is MNHEY and CDR2 SVGAGI. Written as DNA, the CDR3 is TGTGCCAGCAGCATCGACAAGAACTATGGCTACACCTTC. Amino acid sequence: CASSIDKNYGYTF.